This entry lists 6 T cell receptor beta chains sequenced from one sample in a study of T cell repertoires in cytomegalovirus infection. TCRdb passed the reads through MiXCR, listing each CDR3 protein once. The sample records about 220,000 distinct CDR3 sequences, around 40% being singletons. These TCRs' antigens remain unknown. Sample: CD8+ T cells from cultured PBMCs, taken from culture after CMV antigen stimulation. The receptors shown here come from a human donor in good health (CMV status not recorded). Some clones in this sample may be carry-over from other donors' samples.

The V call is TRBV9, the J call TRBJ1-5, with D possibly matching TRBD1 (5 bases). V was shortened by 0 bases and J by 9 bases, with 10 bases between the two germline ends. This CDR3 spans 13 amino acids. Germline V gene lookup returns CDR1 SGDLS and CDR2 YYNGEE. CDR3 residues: CASSVASGRPQHF. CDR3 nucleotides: TGTGCCAGCAGCGTAGCTTCGGGACGGCCCCAGCATTTT.

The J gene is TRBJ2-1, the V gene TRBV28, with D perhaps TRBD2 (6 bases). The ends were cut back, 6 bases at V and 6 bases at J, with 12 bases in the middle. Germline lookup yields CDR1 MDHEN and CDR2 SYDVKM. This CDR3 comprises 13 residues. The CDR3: CASRALAINEQFF. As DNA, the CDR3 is TGTGCCAGCAGGGCCCTAGCGATCAATGAGCAGTTCTTC. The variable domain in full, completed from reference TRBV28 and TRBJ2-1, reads DVKVTQSSRYLVKRTGEKVFLECVQDMDHENMFWYRQDPGLGLRLIYFSYDVKMKEKGDIPEGYSVSREKKERFSLILESASTNQTSMYLCASRALAINEQFFGPGTRLTVL.

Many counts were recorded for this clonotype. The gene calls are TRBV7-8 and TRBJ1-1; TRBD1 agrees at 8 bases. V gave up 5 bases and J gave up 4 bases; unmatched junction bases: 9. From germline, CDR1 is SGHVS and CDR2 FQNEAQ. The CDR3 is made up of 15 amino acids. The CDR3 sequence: CASSADRGGGTEAFF. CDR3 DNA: TGTGCCAGCAGCGCCGACAGGGGAGGGGGCACTGAAGCTTTCTTT.

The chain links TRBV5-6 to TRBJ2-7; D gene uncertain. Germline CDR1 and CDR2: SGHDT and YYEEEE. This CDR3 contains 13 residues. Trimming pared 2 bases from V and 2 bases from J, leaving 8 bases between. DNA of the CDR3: TGTGCCAGCAGCTTTGACATGCCCTACGAGCAGTACTTC. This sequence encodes CASSFDMPYEQYF.

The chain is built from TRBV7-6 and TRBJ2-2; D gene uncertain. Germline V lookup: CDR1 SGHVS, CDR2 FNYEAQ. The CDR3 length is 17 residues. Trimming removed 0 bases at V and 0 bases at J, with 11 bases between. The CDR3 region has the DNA TGTGCCAGCAGCTTAGCGGTCGCGACGGCGAACACCGGGGAGCTGTTTTTT. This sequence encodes CASSLAVATANTGELFF.

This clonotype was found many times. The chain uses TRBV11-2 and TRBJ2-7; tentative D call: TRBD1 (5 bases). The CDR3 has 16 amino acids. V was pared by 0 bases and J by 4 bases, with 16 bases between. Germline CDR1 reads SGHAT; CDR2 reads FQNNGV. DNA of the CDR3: TGTGCCAGCAGCTTAGACCGGGCGGCAGGGTCTTACGAGCAGTACTTC. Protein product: CASSLDRAAGSYEQYF. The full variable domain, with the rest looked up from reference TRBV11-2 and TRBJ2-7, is EAGVAQSPRYKIIEKRQSVAFWCNPISGHATLYWYQQILGQGPKLLIQFQNNGVVDDSQLPKDRFSAERLKGVDSTLKIQPAKLEDSAVYLCASSLDRAAGSYEQYFGPGTRLTVT.